The 2 T cell receptor beta chains below come from one sample, sequenced in a study of shared clonotypes between healthy human individuals. Profiling relied on immunoSEQ multiplex PCR, and the TCRdb table lists in-frame clones only, not all of them. Here the sample spans approximately 1,000,000 clones, 70% to 80% being singletons. The material sequenced was memory CD4+ T cells from PBMCs. The subset was: CD45RA-negative fraction. The origin of the receptors is a man in his late teens or twenties in good health. Some clones in this sample may be carry-over from other donors' samples.

The V and J genes are TRBV18 and TRBJ1-5; D uncertain. This CDR3 has 15 amino acids. V was cut by 1 base and J by 2 bases, with 9 bases left in between. Germline V CDR1 and CDR2: KGHSH, LQKENI. CDR3 residues: CASSPRPTGNQPQHF. DNA of the CDR3: TGTGCCAGCTCACCACGCCCTACAGGCAATCAGCCCCAGCATTTT.

The chain carries TRBV7-2 and TRBJ1-4; no clear D. CDR3 length: 15 residues. Trimming shortened V by 5 bases and J by 5 bases, and 15 bases separated the two germline ends. Germline V gene data show CDR1 as SGHTA and CDR2 as FQGNSA. CDR3 sequence: CASSLGPDSNEKLFF. As DNA, the CDR3 is TGTGCCAGCAGCCTTGGGCCCGATTCAAATGAAAAACTGTTTTTT.